Sequencing of this TCR beta chain was carried out in a study of human T cells and chemical hapten exposure. Each cDNA molecule in the library carried unique molecular identifiers. Under the authors' procedure: Sequenced samples showed a median of approximately 96,000 TCRs each, with counts running from roughly 23,000 to 700,000. TCRdb recomputed calls from the 5' RACE reads with MiXCR, one row per CDR3 protein. Clone size and V and J calls follow TCRdb, not the original study. The sample holds about 140,000 distinct CDR3 sequences, 4.1% seen once. Total RNA was extracted from unfractionated whole blood. Findings and caveats of the study: Those TCRs sitting above 1 in 1000 frequency stayed the same with DPC sensitization.

This clonotype was recorded many times. What it binds is not known. The TCR comes from a female donor in good health.

CDR3 amino acids: CASSLKGGADYEQYF. CDR3 coding DNA: TGTGCCAGCAGCTTAAAAGGGGGCGCGGACTACGAGCAGTACTTC. J is TRBJ2-7 and V is TRBV7-3; 7 nucleotides align to TRBD1. The trim removed 1 base at V and 3 bases at J, leaving 6 bases unmatched. The germline gives CDR1 SGHTA, CDR2 FQGTGA. The CDR3 contains 15 residues.